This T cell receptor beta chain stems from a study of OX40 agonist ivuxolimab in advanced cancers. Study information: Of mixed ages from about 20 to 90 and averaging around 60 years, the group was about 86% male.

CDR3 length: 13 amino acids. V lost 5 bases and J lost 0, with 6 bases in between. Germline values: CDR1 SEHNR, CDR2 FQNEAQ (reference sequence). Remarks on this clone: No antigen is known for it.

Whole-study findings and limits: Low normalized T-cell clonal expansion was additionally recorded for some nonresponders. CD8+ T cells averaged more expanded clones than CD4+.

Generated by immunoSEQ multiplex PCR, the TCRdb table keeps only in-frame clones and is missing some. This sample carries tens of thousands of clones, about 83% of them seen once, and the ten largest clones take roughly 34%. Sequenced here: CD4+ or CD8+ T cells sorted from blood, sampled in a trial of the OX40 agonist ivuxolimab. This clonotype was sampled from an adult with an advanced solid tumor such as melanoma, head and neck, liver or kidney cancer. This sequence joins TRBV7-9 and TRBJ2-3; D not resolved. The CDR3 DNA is TGTGCCAGCAGCCCTTCTAGCACAGATACGCAGTATTTT. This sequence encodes CASSPSSTDTQYF.